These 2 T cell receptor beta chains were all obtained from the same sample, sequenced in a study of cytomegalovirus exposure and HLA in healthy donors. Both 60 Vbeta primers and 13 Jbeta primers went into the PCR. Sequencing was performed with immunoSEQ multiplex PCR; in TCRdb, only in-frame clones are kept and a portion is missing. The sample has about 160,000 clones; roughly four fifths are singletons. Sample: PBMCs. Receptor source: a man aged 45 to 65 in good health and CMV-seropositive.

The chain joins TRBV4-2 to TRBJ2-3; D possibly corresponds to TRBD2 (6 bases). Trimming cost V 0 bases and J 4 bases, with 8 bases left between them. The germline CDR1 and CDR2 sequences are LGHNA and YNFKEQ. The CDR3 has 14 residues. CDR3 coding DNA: TGTGCCAGCAGCCAAGAAGGAGGGCCAGATACGCAGTATTTT. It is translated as CASSQEGGPDTQYF.

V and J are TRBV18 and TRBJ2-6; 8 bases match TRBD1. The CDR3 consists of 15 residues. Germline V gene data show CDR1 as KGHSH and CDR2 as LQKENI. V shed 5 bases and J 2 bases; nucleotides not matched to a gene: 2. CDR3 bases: TGTGCCAGCTCAACACAGGGGGCTGGGGCCAACGTCCTGACTTTC. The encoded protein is CASSTQGAGANVLTF.